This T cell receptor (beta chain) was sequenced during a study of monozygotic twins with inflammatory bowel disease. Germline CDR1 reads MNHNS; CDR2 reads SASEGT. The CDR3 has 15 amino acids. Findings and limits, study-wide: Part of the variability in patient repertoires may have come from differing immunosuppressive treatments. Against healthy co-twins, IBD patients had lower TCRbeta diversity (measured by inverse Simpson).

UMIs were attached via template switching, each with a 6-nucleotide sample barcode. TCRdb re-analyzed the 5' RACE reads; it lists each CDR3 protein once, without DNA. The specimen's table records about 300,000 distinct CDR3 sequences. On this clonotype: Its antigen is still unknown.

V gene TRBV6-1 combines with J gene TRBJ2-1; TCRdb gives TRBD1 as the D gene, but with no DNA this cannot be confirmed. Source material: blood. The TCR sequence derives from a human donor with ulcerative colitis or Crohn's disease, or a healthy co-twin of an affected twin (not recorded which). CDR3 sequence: CASSRTPGRGDEQFF.